A selection of T cell receptor beta chains follows, all from one sample in a study of early T cells in non-severe SARS-CoV-2 infection. TCRdb reprocessed the 5' RACE reads via MiXCR and lists one record per CDR3 protein. Of roughly 99,000 distinct CDR3 sequences detected, approximately 10% appear once; the ten largest clones hold under 9%. Input material: whole blood. The receptors stem from an adult who was a healthcare worker with PCR-confirmed SARS-CoV-2 infection or an uninfected control (not recorded which). CDR3s include the opening cysteine and the closing phenylalanine or tryptophan. D genes are given only for firm matches. Expanded clones get a size class; other rows say once, few or many, or leave the size out.

d_call,v_call,j_call,clone_size,cdr3_aa,cdr3_nt
.,TRBV7-9,TRBJ2-3,.,CASSLSRPGTDTQYF,TGTGCCAGCAGCTTAAGTCGCCCAGGGACAGATACGCAGTATTTT
.,TRBV9,TRBJ1-2,.,CASSVATGEGYTF,TGTGCCAGCAGCGTAGCAACTGGAGAGGGCTACACCTTC
.,TRBV9,TRBJ2-1,many,CASNTLTDEQFF,TGTGCCAGCAATACCCTCACCGATGAGCAGTTCTTC
TRBD2,TRBV6-2/TRBV6-3,TRBJ2-1,many,CASSSRTSRLNEQFF,TGTGCCAGCAGTTCTAGGACTAGCCGCCTCAATGAGCAGTTCTTC
.,TRBV6-5,TRBJ2-7,few,CASSYRAAYEQYF,TGTGCCAGCAGTTACAGGGCAGCCTACGAGCAGTACTTC
.,TRBV3-1,TRBJ2-1,few,CASSRTRNEQFF,TGTGCCAGCAGCCGAACTCGCAATGAGCAGTTCTTC
.,TRBV28,TRBJ2-7,many,CASRVFRGHSYEQYF,TGTGCCAGCAGGGTGTTTCGGGGGCACTCCTACGAGCAGTACTTC
.,TRBV12-3/TRBV12-4,TRBJ2-5,.,CASSVSRETQYF,TGTGCCAGCAGTGTTTCTCGGGAGACCCAGTACTTC
.,TRBV6-5,TRBJ2-3,.,CASSFTRDSTDTQYF,TGTGCCAGCAGTTTCACCCGGGACAGCACAGATACGCAGTATTTT
.,TRBV12-3/TRBV12-4,TRBJ2-1,few,CASKVADEQFF,TGTGCCAGCAAGGTTGCCGATGAGCAGTTCTTC
.,TRBV6-2/TRBV6-3,TRBJ2-7,many,CASRRGPYEQYF,TGTGCCAGCAGACGAGGCCCCTACGAGCAGTACTTC
.,TRBV7-9,TRBJ2-3,.,CASSLGFAKALYTDTQYF,TGTGCCAGCAGCTTAGGATTTGCGAAAGCACTCTACACAGATACGCAGTATTTT
TRBD1,TRBV7-2,TRBJ2-5,many,CASSLAGTGETQYF,TGTGCCAGCAGCCTGGCCGGGACAGGGGAGACCCAGTACTTC
TRBD2,TRBV6-1,TRBJ2-7,many,CASSEARGLAFYEQYF,TGTGCCAGCAGTGAAGCTCGGGGACTAGCATTTTACGAGCAGTACTTC
TRBD1,TRBV9,TRBJ2-7,.,CASSPRQGSYEQYF,TGTGCCAGCAGCCCCCGACAGGGCTCCTACGAGCAGTACTTC
TRBD1,TRBV25-1,TRBJ2-7,few,CASSAGTGGYEQYF,TGTGCCAGCAGTGCCGGGACAGGGGGCTACGAGCAGTACTTC
.,TRBV10-2,TRBJ1-5,once,CASSERYGNQPQHF,TGCGCCAGCAGTGAAAGGTACGGCAATCAGCCCCAGCATTTT
TRBD2,TRBV12-3/TRBV12-4,TRBJ2-7,.,CASSLGDYEQYF,TGTGCCAGCAGTTTAGGGGACTACGAACAGTACTTC
.,TRBV12-3/TRBV12-4,TRBJ1-1,.,CASLSRPGNTEAFF,TGTGCCAGTCTCTCAAGGCCCGGGAACACTGAAGCTTTCTTT
TRBD2,TRBV28,TRBJ2-1,.,CASSFVGRVNEQFF,TGTGCCAGCAGTTTCGTCGGGAGGGTCAATGAGCAGTTCTTC
.,TRBV7-2,TRBJ2-7,.,CASSLSLEKDEQYF,TGTGCCAGCAGCTTAAGTTTGGAGAAAGACGAGCAGTACTTC
.,TRBV9,TRBJ2-2,.,CASSYDPRELFF,TGTGCCAGCAGCTACGACCCTCGGGAGCTGTTTTTT
TRBD2,TRBV20-1,TRBJ2-1,.,CSARRLAGGRYEQFF,TGCAGTGCTAGACGCCTAGCGGGAGGGCGTTATGAGCAGTTCTTC
TRBD1,TRBV13,TRBJ2-7,few,CASSVTGLDEQYF,TGTGCCAGCAGCGTGACAGGGCTAGACGAGCAGTACTTC
TRBD2,TRBV2,TRBJ2-3,few,CASSAGGRAGWGTDTQYF,TGTGCCAGCAGTGCGGGCGGGAGGGCCGGTTGGGGCACAGATACGCAGTATTTT
TRBD2,TRBV18,TRBJ2-1,few,CASSPGLAGSDEQFF,TGTGCCAGCTCACCGGGACTAGCGGGATCGGATGAGCAGTTCTTC